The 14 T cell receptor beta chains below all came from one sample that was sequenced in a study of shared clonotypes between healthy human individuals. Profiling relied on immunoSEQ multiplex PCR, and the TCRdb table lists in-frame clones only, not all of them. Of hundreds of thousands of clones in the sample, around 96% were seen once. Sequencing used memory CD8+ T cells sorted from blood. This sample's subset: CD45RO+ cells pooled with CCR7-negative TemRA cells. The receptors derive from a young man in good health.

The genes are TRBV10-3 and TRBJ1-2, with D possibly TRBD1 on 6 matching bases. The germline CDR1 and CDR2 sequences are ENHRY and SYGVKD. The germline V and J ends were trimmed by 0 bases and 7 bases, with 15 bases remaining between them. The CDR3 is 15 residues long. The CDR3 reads CAISESIGTGSGYTF. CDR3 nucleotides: TGTGCCATCAGTGAGTCGATCGGCACAGGGAGTGGCTACACCTTC.

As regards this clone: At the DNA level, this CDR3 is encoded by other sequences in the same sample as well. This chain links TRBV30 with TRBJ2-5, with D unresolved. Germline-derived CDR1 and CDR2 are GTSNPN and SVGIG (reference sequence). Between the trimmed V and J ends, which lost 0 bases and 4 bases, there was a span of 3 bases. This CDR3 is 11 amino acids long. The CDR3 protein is CAWSVAETQYF. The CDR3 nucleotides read TGTGCCTGGAGTGTGGCAGAGACCCAGTACTTC.

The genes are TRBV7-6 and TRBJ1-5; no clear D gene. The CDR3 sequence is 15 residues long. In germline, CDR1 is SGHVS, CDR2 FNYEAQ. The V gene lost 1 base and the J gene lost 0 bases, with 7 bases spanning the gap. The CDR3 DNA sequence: TGTGCCAGCAGCTTAGTCGCGGCTAGCAATCAGCCCCAGCATTTT. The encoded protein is CASSLVAASNQPQHF. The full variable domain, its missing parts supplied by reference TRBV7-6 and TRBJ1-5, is GAGVSQSPRYKVTKRGQDVALRCDPISGHVSLYWYRQALGQGPEFLTYFNYEAQQDKSGLPNDRFSAERPEGSISTLTIQRTEQRDSAMYRCASSLVAASNQPQHFGDGTRLSIL.

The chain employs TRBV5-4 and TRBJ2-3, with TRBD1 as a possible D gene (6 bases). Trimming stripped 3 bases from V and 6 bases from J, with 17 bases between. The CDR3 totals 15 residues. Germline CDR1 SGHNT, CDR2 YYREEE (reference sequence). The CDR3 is CASSWKDRVGDTQYF. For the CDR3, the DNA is TGTGCCAGCAGCTGGAAGGACAGAGTAGGGGATACGCAGTATTTT.

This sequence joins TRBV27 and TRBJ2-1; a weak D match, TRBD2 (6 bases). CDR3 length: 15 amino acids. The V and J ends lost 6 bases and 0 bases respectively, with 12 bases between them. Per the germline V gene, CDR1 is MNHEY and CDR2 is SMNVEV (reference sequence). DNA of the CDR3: TGTGCCAGCAGCCTCGGAGGGAGCTCCTACAATGAGCAGTTCTTC. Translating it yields CASSLGGSSYNEQFF.

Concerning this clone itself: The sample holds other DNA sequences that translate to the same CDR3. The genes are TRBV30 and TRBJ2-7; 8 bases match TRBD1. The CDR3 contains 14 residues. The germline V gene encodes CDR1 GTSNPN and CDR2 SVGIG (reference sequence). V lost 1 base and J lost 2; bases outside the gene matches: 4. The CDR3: CAWSAGQGAYEQYF. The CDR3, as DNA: TGTGCCTGGAGTGCCGGACAGGGAGCCTACGAGCAGTACTTC.

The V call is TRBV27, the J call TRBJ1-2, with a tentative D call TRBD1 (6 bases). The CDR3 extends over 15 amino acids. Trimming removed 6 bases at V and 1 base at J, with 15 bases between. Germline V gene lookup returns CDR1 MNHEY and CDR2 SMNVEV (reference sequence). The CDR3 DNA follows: TGTGCCAGCAGGCAGAACAGGGACCTTAACTATGGCTACACCTTC. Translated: CASRQNRDLNYGYTF.

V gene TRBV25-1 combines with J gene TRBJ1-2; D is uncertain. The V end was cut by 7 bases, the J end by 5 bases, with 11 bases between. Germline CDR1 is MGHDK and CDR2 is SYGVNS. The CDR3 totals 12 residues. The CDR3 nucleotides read TGTGCCAGCACTCAATCGGGGTATGGCTACACCTTC. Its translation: CASTQSGYGYTF.

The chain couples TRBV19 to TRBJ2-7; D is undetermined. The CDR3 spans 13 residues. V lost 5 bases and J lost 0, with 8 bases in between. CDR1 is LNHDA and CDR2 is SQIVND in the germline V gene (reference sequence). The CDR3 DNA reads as TGTGCCAGTAGTCGTTCGGTCTCCTACGAGCAGTACTTC. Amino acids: CASSRSVSYEQYF.

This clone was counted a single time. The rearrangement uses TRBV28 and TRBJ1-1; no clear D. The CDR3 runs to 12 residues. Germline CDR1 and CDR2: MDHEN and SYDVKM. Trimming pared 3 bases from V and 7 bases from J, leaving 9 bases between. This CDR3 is CASSFRTVEAFF. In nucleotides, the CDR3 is TGTGCCAGCAGTTTTAGGACGGTTGAAGCTTTCTTT.

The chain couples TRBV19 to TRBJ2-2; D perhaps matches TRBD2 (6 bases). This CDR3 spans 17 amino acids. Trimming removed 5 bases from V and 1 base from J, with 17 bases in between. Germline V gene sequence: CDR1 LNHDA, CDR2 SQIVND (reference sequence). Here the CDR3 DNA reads TGTGCCAGTAGTCCCGTGGGGACTTTTAAGAACACCGGGGAGCTGTTTTTT. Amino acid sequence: CASSPVGTFKNTGELFF.

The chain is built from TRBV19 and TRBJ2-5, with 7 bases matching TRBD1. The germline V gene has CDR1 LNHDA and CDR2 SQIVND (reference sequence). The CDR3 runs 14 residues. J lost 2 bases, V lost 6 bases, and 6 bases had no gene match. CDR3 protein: CASRKVGQQETQYF. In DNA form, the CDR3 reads TGTGCCAGTAGGAAGGTGGGACAGCAAGAGACCCAGTACTTC.

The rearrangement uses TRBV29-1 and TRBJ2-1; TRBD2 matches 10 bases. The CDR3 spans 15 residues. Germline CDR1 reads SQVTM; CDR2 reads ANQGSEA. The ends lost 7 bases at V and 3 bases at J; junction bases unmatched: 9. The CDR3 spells CSAERLAGRYNEQFF. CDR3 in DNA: TGCAGCGCCGAAAGACTAGCGGGCCGCTACAATGAGCAGTTCTTC.

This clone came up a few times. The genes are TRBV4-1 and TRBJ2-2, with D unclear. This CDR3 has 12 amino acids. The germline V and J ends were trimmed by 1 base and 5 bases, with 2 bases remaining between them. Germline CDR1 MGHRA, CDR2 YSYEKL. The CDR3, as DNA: TGCGCCAGCAGCCAAGTAACCGGGGAGCTGTTTTTT. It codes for CASSQVTGELFF.